Listed here are 13 T cell receptor beta chains from one sample, sequenced in a study of shared clonotypes between healthy human individuals. Assay used: immunoSEQ multiplex PCR; TCRdb lists only in-frame clones, some missing. The sample consists of about 2.5 million clones, approximately 90% of them appearing once. Sequencing was done on a sample of naive CD4+ T cells from PBMCs. Subset specified: CD45RA+ positively selected. The receptors shown here come from a man aged 18 to 29 in good health. Some clones in this sample may be carry-over from other donors' samples.

As concerns this clone: Different DNA sequences within this sample yield the same CDR3. The V gene is TRBV6-1, the J gene TRBJ1-2; TRBD1 is a possible D gene (6 bases). This CDR3 has 11 residues. Per the germline V gene, CDR1 is MNHNS and CDR2 is SASEGT. Trimming stripped 6 bases from V and 5 bases from J, with 7 bases between. The CDR3 coding sequence is TGTGCCAGCAGAGGGGGTTATGGCTACACCTTC. It translates to CASRGGYGYTF.

The chain employs TRBV19 and TRBJ2-1; TRBD1 matches 8 bases. Germline CDR1 reads LNHDA; CDR2 reads SQIVND (reference sequence). V lost 6 bases and J lost 7; bases outside the gene matches: 8. The CDR3 has 14 residues. This CDR3 reads CASRTGGWGNEQFF. CDR3 sequence (DNA): TGTGCCAGTAGAACAGGGGGGTGGGGAAATGAGCAGTTCTTC. The full variable domain, its missing parts supplied by reference TRBV19 and TRBJ2-1, is DGGITQSPKYLFRKEGQNVTLSCEQNLNHDAMYWYRQDPGQGLRLIYYSQIVNDFQKGDIAEGYSVSREKKESFPLTVTSAQKNPTAFYLCASRTGGWGNEQFFGPGTRLTVL.

The J gene is TRBJ1-5, the V gene TRBV6-6; D is unclear. The V end lost 7 bases, the J end lost 9 bases, and 19 bases lay between the germline ends. CDR1 MNHNY and CDR2 SVGAGI come from the germline V gene (reference sequence). This CDR3 region has 14 residues. The CDR3 loop reads CASTDRVSGGPQHF. The CDR3 DNA reads as TGTGCCAGCACCGACCGGGTCTCGGGTGGGCCCCAGCATTTT.

This rearrangement joins TRBV4-1 to TRBJ1-2; tentatively, D is TRBD1 (5 bases). CDR3 length: 16 residues. Trimming stripped 0 bases from V and 4 bases from J, with 15 bases between. Germline values: CDR1 MGHRA, CDR2 YSYEKL. For the CDR3, the DNA is TGCGCCAGCAGCCAAGATCCCACAGGACTGGGCTATGGCTACACCTTC. This sequence encodes CASSQDPTGLGYGYTF.

The genes are TRBV6-4 and TRBJ2-1; 10 nucleotides match TRBD1. V shed 4 bases, J shed 4 bases, and the junction held 1 base outside the gene matches. The germline gives CDR1 MRHNA, CDR2 SNTAGT. The CDR3 has 14 residues. The CDR3 DNA sequence: TGTGCCAGCAGTGCGGGACAGGGGTACAATGAGCAGTTCTTC. Its translation is CASSAGQGYNEQFF.

The chain joins TRBV2 to TRBJ2-7; D unclear. Between the trimmed V and J ends, which lost 8 bases and 0 bases, there was a span of 14 bases. There are 14 residues in the CDR3. Per germline, CDR1 SNHLY and CDR2 FYNNEI. The CDR3 spells CASCFAGDSYEQYF. The CDR3 bases are TGTGCCAGCTGTTTTGCCGGAGACTCCTACGAGCAGTACTTC.

A note on this clone: This sample also contains other DNA sequences that code for the same CDR3. The chain employs TRBV7-9 and TRBJ1-3, with 7 bases that match TRBD1. V lost 2 bases and J lost 4; bases outside the gene matches: 2. This CDR3 has 14 residues. The germline CDR1 and CDR2 sequences are SEHNR and FQNEAQ (reference sequence). Here the CDR3 DNA reads TGTGCCAGCAGCTTACGAGGGGGCGGAAACACCATATATTTT. It specifies CASSLRGGGNTIYF. Based on the CDR3 plus reference TRBV7-9 and TRBJ1-3, the full variable domain is DTGVSQNPRHKITKRGQNVTFRCDPISEHNRLYWYRQTLGQGPEFLTYFQNEAQLEKSRLLSDRFSAERPKGSFSTLEIQRTEQGDSAMYLCASSLRGGGNTIYFGEGSWLTVV.

This clone occurred once. V gene TRBV7-3 combines with J gene TRBJ1-4; TRBD1 might be the D (5 bases). CDR3 length: 14 amino acids. The germline CDR1 and CDR2 sequences are SGHTA and FQGTGA. Between the trimmed V and J ends, which lost 5 bases and 7 bases, there was a span of 14 bases. CDR3 coding DNA: TGTGCCAGCAGCCAGGGAGGGTCGAGTGAAAAACTGTTTTTT. Translation gives CASSQGGSSEKLFF.

J is TRBJ2-3 and V is TRBV28; D is unresolved. CDR1 and CDR2 from the germline V gene are MDHEN and SYDVKM. The V and J ends lost 1 base and 1 base respectively, with 6 bases between them. CDR3 length: 14 amino acids. The CDR3 DNA sequence: TGTGCCAGCAGTTTATTTACGGGCACAGATACGCAGTATTTT. Translated, it gives CASSLFTGTDTQYF.

A remark on this clone: Other DNA sequences in this specimen translate into the identical CDR3. The rearrangement joins TRBV28 to TRBJ1-2; D possibly corresponds to TRBD1 (5 bases). Germline assignment: CDR1 MDHEN and CDR2 SYDVKM. The length of the CDR3 is 12 residues. V was pared by 5 bases and J by 3 bases, with 7 bases between. CDR3 nucleotide sequence: TGTGCCAGCAGTCAGGGTTACTATGGCTACACCTTC. Its protein is CASSQGYYGYTF.

The chain uses TRBV9 and TRBJ2-2, with 15 bases fitting TRBD2. The CDR3 extends over 19 amino acids. Germline CDR1 SGDLS, CDR2 YYNGEE. V lost 0 bases and J lost 4; bases outside the gene matches: 7. CDR3 DNA: TGTGCCAGCAGCGTAGGGACTAGCGGGAGGGCCCGGGGCACCGGGGAGCTGTTTTTT. Its protein is CASSVGTSGRARGTGELFF.

With respect to this clone: The same CDR3 can be traced to other DNA sequences in this sample. V and J are TRBV28 and TRBJ1-1; TRBD1 matches 8 bases. Germline lookup yields CDR1 MDHEN and CDR2 SYDVKM. This CDR3 has 14 amino acids. V was clipped by 5 bases and J by 5 bases; unmatched bases: 7. The CDR3 region has the DNA TGTGCCAGCAGTCCCCCAGGGGGCTGGACTGAAGCTTTCTTT. It specifies CASSPPGGWTEAFF.

This clone was counted once. V gene TRBV28 combines with J gene TRBJ2-7, with 8 bases fitting TRBD1. Germline V CDR1 and CDR2: MDHEN, SYDVKM. V lost 4 bases and J lost 2; bases outside the gene matches: 7. The CDR3 contains 15 residues. The CDR3 bases are TGTGCCAGCAGTTCTCAGGGACAGGTTGCCTACGAGCAGTACTTC. It is translated as CASSSQGQVAYEQYF.